Following are 6 T cell receptor beta chains from one sample sequenced in a study of OX40 agonist ivuxolimab in advanced cancers. Using immunoSEQ multiplex PCR, the repertoire was profiled, and TCRdb retains in-frame clones only, with some absent. Counted here are roughly 12,000 clones, less than 85% occurring once; the ten biggest clones make up around 28%. The starting material was CD4+ or CD8+ T cells sorted from blood, obtained in a trial of the OX40 agonist ivuxolimab. The receptor source for this set is an adult with an advanced solid tumor such as melanoma, head and neck, liver or kidney cancer.

This clone is labeled medium-sized. The J gene is TRBJ1-2, the V gene TRBV30, with D tentatively TRBD1 (5 bases). The CDR3 has 11 amino acids. Germline values: CDR1 GTSNPN, CDR2 SVGIG (reference sequence). Trimming shortened V by 3 bases and J by 7 bases, and 9 bases separated the two germline ends. The CDR3 DNA reads as TGTGCCTGGAGGCCAGGGTTTGGCTACACCTTC. This sequence encodes CAWRPGFGYTF.

This clone was counted a few times. V usage is TRBV5-4 and J usage is TRBJ1-1, with D hard to call. Germline V gene sequence: CDR1 SGHNT, CDR2 YYREEE (reference sequence). Trimming removed 2 bases at V and 8 bases at J, with 7 bases between. This CDR3 region has 11 residues. CDR3 loop: CASSLGSEAFF. For the CDR3, the DNA is TGTGCCAGCAGCTTAGGCTCAGAAGCTTTCTTT.

There are a few counts of this clone. The J gene is TRBJ1-2, the V gene TRBV5-1; D possibly corresponds to TRBD1 (5 bases). The CDR3 runs to 14 residues. Trimming removed 0 bases from V and 4 bases from J, with 10 bases in between. Per germline, CDR1 SGHRS and CDR2 YFSETQ. CDR3 region: CASSLAGGTYGYTF. As DNA, the CDR3 is TGCGCCAGCAGCTTGGCCGGAGGGACCTATGGCTACACCTTC.

V is TRBV4-1 and J is TRBJ1-1; 9 bases fit TRBD1. Germline-derived CDR1 and CDR2 are MGHRA and YSYEKL. The CDR3 totals 14 residues. V trimming: 3 bases; J trimming: 4 bases; junction bases outside the gene matches: 3. The CDR3 DNA sequence: TGCGCCAGCAGCCACCGGACAGGGGCCACTGAAGCTTTCTTT. Its protein product is CASSHRTGATEAFF.

The table lists this clone with a few counts. The chain couples TRBV7-9 to TRBJ1-2; D unresolved. V lost 1 base, J lost 5 bases, and 11 bases lay in between. The germline CDR1 and CDR2 sequences are SEHNR and FQNEAQ (reference sequence). The CDR3 consists of 14 residues. The CDR3 nucleotides read TGTGCCAGCAGCTTAGGGTCTGACCAATATGGCTACACCTTC. Its protein is CASSLGSDQYGYTF.

The V call is TRBV4-3, the J call TRBJ1-2, with TRBD1 matching over 9 bases. The CDR3 contains 16 residues. In germline, CDR1 is LGHNA, CDR2 YSLEER. Unmatched junction bases numbered 5, after V lost 0 bases and J lost 3 bases. CDR3 sequence reads: CASSQDGDRADYGYTF. Here the CDR3 DNA reads TGCGCCAGCAGCCAAGATGGGGACAGGGCCGACTATGGCTACACCTTC.